The next 32 T cell receptor beta chains were all read from a single sample in a study of blood T cell repertoires in COVID-19. Libraries were prepared by immunoSEQ multiplex PCR; TCRdb keeps only in-frame clonotypes and omits some of them. The data hold 90,000 to 120,000 clones, with about four fifths observed a single time. Specimen: peripheral blood. These receptors came from a woman of 80 years or more with active or convalescent COVID-19.

The genes are TRBV6-5 and TRBJ1-1; 8 nucleotides match TRBD1. CDR1 is MNHEY, CDR2 SVGAGI, per germline. The ends lost 4 bases at V and 0 bases at J; junction bases unmatched: 1. This CDR3 region has 14 residues. The chain's CDR3 is CASSLDRVNTEAFF. The DNA for the CDR3 is TGTGCCAGCAGTTTGGACAGGGTGAACACTGAAGCTTTCTTT.

The chain combines TRBV2 with TRBJ1-1; no clear D. The CDR3 consists of 15 residues. Germline values: CDR1 SNHLY, CDR2 FYNNEI. Trimming removed 4 bases at V and 4 bases at J, with 16 bases between. CDR3 region: CASSVETRHGTEAFF. The DNA of the CDR3 is TGTGCCAGCAGTGTCGAGACCCGACACGGCACTGAAGCTTTCTTT. The whole variable domain, remainder taken from reference TRBV2 and TRBJ1-1, is EPEVTQTPSHQVTQMGQEVILRCVPISNHLYFYWYRQILGQKVEFLVSFYNNEISEKSEIFDDQFSVERPDGSNFTLKIRSTKLEDSAMYFCASSVETRHGTEAFFGQGTRLTVV.

The V and J genes are TRBV7-2 and TRBJ2-5, with 12 bases fitting TRBD2. Germline V gene lookup returns CDR1 SGHTA and CDR2 FQGNSA. The CDR3 consists of 16 residues. The junction had 9 bases not matched to a gene; V was cut back by 5 bases and J by 5 bases. The CDR3 bases are TGTGCCAGCAGCCTGCCTCTAGCGGGGGGGCGGGAGACCCAGTACTTC. Translated, it gives CASSLPLAGGRETQYF.

The V call is TRBV28, the J call TRBJ1-1, with TRBD1 matching over 7 bases. From germline, CDR1 is MDHEN and CDR2 SYDVKM. CDR3 length equals 14 residues. Trimming cost V 8 bases and J 6 bases; bases outside gene matches: 12. CDR3 nucleotide sequence: TGTGCCAGCCGGACAGGTGCAAGTTTCGCTGAAGCTTTCTTT. It specifies CASRTGASFAEAFF. Full variable domain (outside the CDR3, taken from reference TRBV28 and TRBJ1-1): DVKVTQSSRYLVKRTGEKVFLECVQDMDHENMFWYRQDPGLGLRLIYFSYDVKMKEKGDIPEGYSVSREKKERFSLILESASTNQTSMYLCASRTGASFAEAFFGQGTRLTVV.

The chain links TRBV30 to TRBJ2-5; 12 bases are shared with TRBD2. V shed 3 bases, J shed 6 bases, and the junction held 5 bases outside the gene matches. CDR3 length: 14 residues. The germline V gene encodes CDR1 GTSNPN and CDR2 SVGIG (reference sequence). Here the CDR3 DNA reads TGTGCCTGGAGCCCTAGCGGGGGGGGAAAGACCCAGTACTTC. It codes for CAWSPSGGGKTQYF.

This clone was recorded a few times. The V gene is TRBV11-2, the J gene TRBJ2-1, with D possibly being TRBD1 (5 bases). The CDR3 covers 14 residues. Per germline, CDR1 SGHAT and CDR2 FQNNGV. Trimming cost V 2 bases and J 4 bases, with 9 bases left between them. CDR3 sequence reads: CASSLIQGYNEQFF. CDR3 nucleotide sequence: TGTGCCAGCAGCTTAATTCAGGGATACAATGAGCAGTTCTTC.

This sequence joins TRBV5-8 and TRBJ2-3, with 8 bases matching TRBD2. The CDR3 has 12 amino acids. Germline CDR1 and CDR2: SGHTS and YDEGEE. V lost 4 bases, J lost 12 bases, and 7 bases stayed unmatched. The CDR3 reads CASSPRGTSQYF. In DNA form, the CDR3 reads TGTGCCAGCAGCCCGCGCGGGACTAGTCAGTATTTT.

The chain recombines TRBV2 with TRBJ1-5; D perhaps matches TRBD1 (6 bases). V was shortened by 4 bases and J by 5 bases, with 12 bases between the two germline ends. Germline assignment: CDR1 SNHLY and CDR2 FYNNEI. The CDR3 covers 14 residues. The CDR3 spells CASSGGGPYQPQHF. CDR3 in DNA: TGTGCCAGCAGTGGAGGGGGTCCCTATCAGCCCCAGCATTTT.

The V call is TRBV2, the J call TRBJ1-4; no clear D. Trimming left V 4 bases short and J 5 bases short, with 5 bases between. Germline V gene sequence: CDR1 SNHLY, CDR2 FYNNEI. This CDR3 has 12 residues. In DNA form, the CDR3 reads TGTGCCAGCAGTGGCGAGAATGAAAAACTGTTTTTT. This translates into CASSGENEKLFF.

Concerning this clone: This same CDR3 is encoded by further DNA sequences in the sample. The chain carries TRBV6-2 or TRBV6-3 and TRBJ2-7, with 8 bases lining up with TRBD1. J was trimmed by 2 bases and V by 5 bases; bases with no gene match: 5. Per germline, CDR1 MNHEY and CDR2 SVGEGT. The CDR3 is 14 amino acids. The CDR3 reads CASSLTGGPYEQYF. The CDR3 bases are TGTGCCAGCAGTCTTACAGGGGGTCCCTACGAGCAGTACTTC.

The chain recombines TRBV30 with TRBJ1-3; D gene uncertain. The CDR3 consists of 15 residues. Germline V gives CDR1 GTSNPN, CDR2 SVGIG (reference sequence). The V end lost 1 base, the J end lost 0 bases, and 10 bases lay between the germline ends. Written as DNA, the CDR3 is TGTGCCTGGAGTGAGGTTCGGAGCTCTGGAAACACCATATATTTT. Protein sequence: CAWSEVRSSGNTIYF. The complete variable domain, with remaining parts taken from reference TRBV30 and TRBJ1-3, reads SQTIHQWPATLVQPVGSPLSLECTVEGTSNPNLYWYRQAAGRGLQLLFYSVGIGQISSEVPQNLSASRPQDRQFILSSKKLLLSDSGFYLCAWSEVRSSGNTIYFGEGSWLTVV.

The chain couples TRBV28 to TRBJ1-2, with 8 bases fitting TRBD1. The CDR3 extends over 14 amino acids. Germline CDR1 and CDR2: MDHEN and SYDVKM. After removal of 5 bases from V and 7 bases from J, the junction contained 9 bases not matched to a gene. The CDR3 sequence is CASSTRTGHFGYTF. As DNA, the CDR3 is TGTGCCAGCAGTACGAGGACAGGGCACTTTGGCTACACCTTC.

This sequence joins TRBV5-1 and TRBJ1-1; D is unclear. Deletions cut 0 bases from V and 7 bases from J, with 10 bases between. From germline, CDR1 is SGHRS and CDR2 YFSETQ. This CDR3 comprises 13 residues. The DNA of the CDR3 is TGCGCCAGCAGCTTGGGGGAACTAGGTGAAGCTTTCTTT. Residues: CASSLGELGEAFF.

The chain joins TRBV5-4 to TRBJ2-5; weak D call: TRBD1 (5 bases). This CDR3 is built from 15 residues. V dropped 4 bases and J dropped 1 base, with 14 bases sitting between them. The germline CDR1 and CDR2 sequences are SGHNT and YYREEE (reference sequence). The CDR3 region has the DNA TGTGCCAGCAGCGACTGGAAGACAGCCCAAGAGACCCAGTACTTC. Protein: CASSDWKTAQETQYF.

The J gene is TRBJ2-6, the V gene TRBV2, with 7 nucleotides matching TRBD1. The CDR3 runs to 15 residues. Germline V gene sequence: CDR1 SNHLY, CDR2 FYNNEI. Germline trimming cut 4 bases from V and 4 bases from J; bases unmatched to any gene: 4. The CDR3 sequence: CASSARGQGANVLTF. The CDR3 nucleotides read TGTGCCAGCAGTGCGAGGGGACAGGGGGCCAACGTCCTGACTTTC.

The chain recombines TRBV30 with TRBJ2-1; 12 nucleotides line up with TRBD2. The CDR3 length is 16 residues. From germline, CDR1 is GTSNPN and CDR2 SVGIG (reference sequence). Trimming took 0 bases from V and 3 from J; bases not matched to a gene: 3. The CDR3 DNA reads TGTGCCTGGAGTGTTTTGACTAGCGGGGGCTACAATGAGCAGTTCTTC. Translating it yields CAWSVLTSGGYNEQFF.

This chain links TRBV19 with TRBJ1-2; 7 bases are a match to TRBD1. V lost 5 bases, J lost 0 bases, and 3 bases stayed unmatched. Looked up from germline, CDR1 is LNHDA and CDR2 is SQIVND (reference sequence). The CDR3 contains 14 residues. CDR3 sequence: CASSRGGSNYGYTF. The CDR3 DNA is TGTGCCAGTAGTCGAGGGGGCTCTAACTATGGCTACACCTTC.

This sequence joins TRBV20-1 and TRBJ1-1; D gene uncertain. V lost 3 bases and J 4 bases, leaving 12 bases between the germline ends. The length of the CDR3 is 13 residues. Germline values: CDR1 DFQATT, CDR2 SNEGSKA (reference sequence). CDR3 residues: CSASPGDRTEAFF. The CDR3, as DNA: TGCAGTGCTAGTCCCGGGGATCGCACTGAAGCTTTCTTT.

The chain links TRBV18 to TRBJ2-7; 8 nucleotides line up with TRBD2. This CDR3 has 13 amino acids. The J segment lost 6 bases and the V segment lost 3 bases, leaving 4 bases of the junction unmatched. Germline values: CDR1 KGHSH, CDR2 LQKENI. The CDR3 DNA reads as TGTGCCAGCTCACCGGGGACTAGTGGCGAGCAGTACTTC. This sequence encodes CASSPGTSGEQYF.

The CDR3 DNA sequence: TGTGCCAGCAGTTCGGGACTCAACTCCTACGAGCAGTACTTC. This encodes CASSSGLNSYEQYF. The chain joins TRBV27 to TRBJ2-7; a possible D gene is TRBD2 (6 bases). Germline V gene lookup returns CDR1 MNHEY and CDR2 SMNVEV (reference sequence). Trimming removed 4 bases from V and 0 bases from J, with 10 bases in between. This CDR3 comprises 14 residues.

This clone has more than one count but fewer than ten. At one end, the junction sequence differs from germline, possibly due to a read error. The chain couples TRBV20-1 to TRBJ2-7, with 8 bases matching TRBD2. The CDR3 runs to 11 residues. The germline V gene encodes CDR1 DFQATT and CDR2 SNEGSKA (reference sequence). In DNA, the CDR3 is TGTAGCGGGACGGTTTCCTACGAGCAGTACTTC. Translation gives CSGTVSYEQYF.

The chain uses TRBV29-1 and TRBJ1-5; D is ambiguous. The CDR3 length is 12 residues. Trimming removed 4 bases at V and 5 bases at J, with 9 bases between. In germline, CDR1 is SQVTM, CDR2 ANQGSEA. The CDR3 coding sequence is TGCAGCGTTGGCGGGGTTGATCAGCCCCAGCATTTT. Its translation: CSVGGVDQPQHF.

This chain links TRBV30 with TRBJ2-7; D unresolved. The CDR3 loop spans 13 amino acids. In germline, CDR1 is GTSNPN, CDR2 SVGIG (reference sequence). V lost 4 bases, J lost 4 bases, and 14 bases lay in between. CDR3 sequence reads: CAWNGASLYEQYF. In nucleotides, the CDR3 is TGTGCCTGGAATGGAGCGTCCTTGTACGAGCAGTACTTC.

This rearrangement joins TRBV7-6 to TRBJ1-1; D ambiguous. The CDR3 has 16 amino acids. Germline CDR1 SGHVS, CDR2 FNYEAQ. V was trimmed by 3 bases and J by 2 bases, leaving 16 bases between them. The CDR3 region is CASSFVNFRGNTEAFF. DNA for the CDR3: TGTGCCAGCAGCTTCGTAAACTTTCGGGGAAACACTGAAGCTTTCTTT. The variable domain in full, completed from reference TRBV7-6 and TRBJ1-1, reads GAGVSQSPRYKVTKRGQDVALRCDPISGHVSLYWYRQALGQGPEFLTYFNYEAQQDKSGLPNDRFSAERPEGSISTLTIQRTEQRDSAMYRCASSFVNFRGNTEAFFGQGTRLTVV.

The chain recombines TRBV6-5 with TRBJ1-1; D is unresolved. There are 12 residues in the CDR3. From germline, CDR1 is MNHEY and CDR2 SVGAGI. V was pared by 6 bases and J by 7 bases, with 12 bases between. CDR3 DNA: TGTGCCAGCAGGCCGGGTTCGAGTGAAGCTTTCTTT. It yields the protein CASRPGSSEAFF.

The genes are TRBV5-5 and TRBJ2-1; D ambiguous. The V gene's germline CDR1 is SGHKS and CDR2 YYEKEE (reference sequence). This CDR3 is 15 amino acids long. Trimming left V 3 bases short and J 6 bases short, with 16 bases between. The CDR3 DNA follows: TGTGCCAGCAGCTCCCTCGCGGTTACGTCCAATGAGCAGTTCTTC. This codes for CASSSLAVTSNEQFF.

The chain carries TRBV4-2 and TRBJ1-2, with D perhaps TRBD1 (6 bases). Trimming removed 1 base at V and 1 base at J, with 10 bases between. The CDR3 totals 15 residues. Germline values: CDR1 LGHNA, CDR2 YNFKEQ. CDR3: CASSQGQEINYGYTF. The CDR3 region has the DNA TGTGCCAGCAGCCAAGGACAGGAGATTAACTATGGCTACACCTTC.

V is TRBV7-6 and J is TRBJ2-3; D unclear. Trimming pared 1 base from V and 5 bases from J, leaving 4 bases between. Germline V gives CDR1 SGHVS, CDR2 FNYEAQ. The CDR3 length is 12 residues. The CDR3 is CASSLGEDTQYF. CDR3 sequence (DNA): TGTGCCAGCAGCTTAGGAGAAGATACGCAGTATTTT. Full variable domain (missing parts from reference TRBV7-6 and TRBJ2-3): GAGVSQSPRYKVTKRGQDVALRCDPISGHVSLYWYRQALGQGPEFLTYFNYEAQQDKSGLPNDRFSAERPEGSISTLTIQRTEQRDSAMYRCASSLGEDTQYFGPGTRLTVL.

The chain uses TRBV28 and TRBJ1-2, with D perhaps TRBD1 (5 bases). The CDR3 is made up of 14 amino acids. V lost 1 base, J lost 8 bases, and 14 bases lay in between. Germline values: CDR1 MDHEN, CDR2 SYDVKM. CDR3 DNA: TGTGCCAGCAGTTTATCGGGGCCTGGAGGGGGCTACACCTTC. It is translated as CASSLSGPGGGYTF.

V gene TRBV28 combines with J gene TRBJ2-1, with 7 bases aligning to TRBD1. The CDR3 has 18 residues. CDR1 is MDHEN, CDR2 SYDVKM, per germline. Unmatched junction bases numbered 14, after V lost 3 bases and J lost 3 bases. CDR3 nucleotides: TGTGCCAGCAGTTTTGGACCTCTCCGGGACAGTCGCTACAATGAGCAGTTCTTC. It translates to CASSFGPLRDSRYNEQFF.

The J gene is TRBJ2-7, the V gene TRBV6-2 or TRBV6-3, with 10 bases identical to TRBD2. Germline CDR1 and CDR2: MNHEY and SVGEGT. The CDR3 sequence is 15 residues long. V was clipped by 5 bases and J by 5 bases; unmatched bases: 9. For the CDR3, the DNA is TGTGCCAGCAGTACTCCGGGACTAGCGAGCGACGAGCAGTACTTC. Residues: CASSTPGLASDEQYF.

The J gene is TRBJ1-1, the V gene TRBV9; possibly TRBD1 for D (6 bases). The CDR3 is 15 residues long. In germline, CDR1 is SGDLS, CDR2 YYNGEE. V lost 0 bases and J 3 bases, leaving 12 bases between the germline ends. The CDR3 reads CASSVGQGWDTEAFF. DNA for the CDR3: TGTGCCAGCAGCGTAGGGCAGGGGTGGGACACTGAAGCTTTCTTT.